The sequence of this TCR beta chain was determined in a study of T cell repertoires in cytomegalovirus infection. Study at large: Recently identified HLA-C-restricted and well-studied HLA-B-restricted CMV epitopes were used. Public TCR beta signature analysis indicated the presence of both CMV infection and matching HLA type.

CDR1 and CDR2 (germline): LNHNV, YYDKDF (reference sequence). Unmatched junction bases numbered 8, after V lost 3 bases and J lost 1 base. This CDR3 has 16 amino acids. TCRdb processed the reads anew with MiXCR; each CDR3 protein has one entry. The sample has roughly 990,000 distinct CDR3 sequences; around 32% are singletons. Concerning this clonotype: Its antigen is unidentified.

Notes on the study in general: Ex vivo responses were dominated by HLA-C-restricted CMV-specific TCR beta clonotypes.

The specimen comprised cultured CD8+ T cells from PBMCs, sampled from culture after CMV antigen stimulation. The chain couples TRBV15 to TRBJ1-2, with TRBD1 matching over 7 bases. This sequence was found in a human donor in good health (CMV status not recorded). Some clones in this sample may be carry-over from other donors' samples. The CDR3 loop is CATSSPGTVNNYGYTF. CDR3 nucleotides: TGTGCCACCAGCAGCCCCGGGACAGTGAATAACTATGGCTACACCTTC.